Below are 10 T cell receptor beta chains sequenced from a single sample in a study of preoperative IRX-2 immunotherapy in early breast cancer (dated by TCRdb to the late 2010s). The sample's treatment or condition, from its label and the paper: preoperative locoregional IRX-2 cytokine immunotherapy. Library preparation employed the immunoSEQ multiplex PCR assay. TCRdb obtained this table from immuneACCESS and retained in-frame rearrangements with V and J assigned. These tables miss some clones; where compared with another copy, unresolved V genes account for less than half of the shortfall, and the remainder is unexplained. The table for this sample lists 34,000 or so clones; around four fifths of them were counted only once. The leading ten clones occupy around 2.6% of the sample. The source was lymph node tissue, collected from a patient treated with IRX-2 immunotherapy. The receptors shown here come from a human donor with breast cancer.

This clone was observed a single time. J is TRBJ2-5 and V is TRBV19; TRBD2 agrees at 8 bases. The CDR3 is 13 amino acids. V shed 5 bases, J shed 5 bases, and the junction held 4 bases outside the gene matches. Germline CDR1 and CDR2: LNHDA and SQIVND (reference sequence). The CDR3 sequence is CASSAGLGETQYF. DNA for the CDR3: TGTGCCAGTAGTGCGGGACTAGGGGAGACCCAGTACTTC.

This sequence joins TRBV28 and TRBJ2-2; 7 nucleotides align to TRBD1. This CDR3 comprises 16 residues. Germline CDR1 MDHEN, CDR2 SYDVKM. V was clipped by 8 bases and J by 3 bases; unmatched bases: 12. CDR3 sequence (DNA): TGTGCCAGCTCCTCGGTTCCGGGACAGCACACCGGGGAGCTGTTTTTT. It yields the protein CASSSVPGQHTGELFF.

The rearrangement links TRBV6-8 to TRBJ1-1; D uncertain. This CDR3 has 12 residues. V lost 3 bases, J lost 3 bases, and 5 bases lay in between. The germline CDR1 and CDR2 sequences are MNHGY and SAAAGT. The CDR3 coding sequence is TGTGCCAGCAGTTATGGCGACACTGAAGCTTTCTTT. Its protein product is CASSYGDTEAFF.

This chain connects TRBV19 to TRBJ1-2; D may be TRBD1 (5 bases). This CDR3 spans 14 amino acids. Germline CDR1 and CDR2: LNHDA and SQIVND (reference sequence). Trimming cost V 4 bases and J 8 bases, with 17 bases left between them. CDR3 loop: CASSKPGTPWGYTF. Here the CDR3 DNA reads TGTGCCAGTAGTAAACCCGGGACCCCGTGGGGCTACACCTTC.

The chain employs TRBV19 and TRBJ2-7; D is ambiguous. Trimming pared 5 bases from V and 0 bases from J, leaving 8 bases between. CDR1 and CDR2 from the germline V gene are LNHDA and SQIVND (reference sequence). This CDR3 has 13 residues. CDR3 loop: CASSLDGSYEQYF. The CDR3 nucleotides are TGTGCCAGTAGTCTTGACGGCTCCTACGAGCAGTACTTC. The variable domain in full, with the rest retrieved from reference TRBV19 and TRBJ2-7, is DGGITQSPKYLFRKEGQNVTLSCEQNLNHDAMYWYRQDPGQGLRLIYYSQIVNDFQKGDIAEGYSVSREKKESFPLTVTSAQKNPTAFYLCASSLDGSYEQYFGPGTRLTVT.

The genes are TRBV6-8 and TRBJ1-1; a weak D match, TRBD1 (5 bases). V was trimmed by 6 bases and J by 3 bases, leaving 8 bases between them. The germline gives CDR1 MNHGY, CDR2 SAAAGT. CDR3 length: 12 residues. The CDR3 sequence: CASRLQDTEAFF. The CDR3 DNA reads as TGTGCCAGCAGACTACAGGACACTGAAGCTTTCTTT.

The chain links TRBV6-8 to TRBJ1-1, with 11 nucleotides matching TRBD1. The CDR3 consists of 13 residues. Germline assignment: CDR1 MNHGY and CDR2 SAAAGT. The J segment lost 6 bases and the V segment lost 10 bases, leaving 7 bases of the junction unmatched. CDR3 region: CATSDRGRAEAFF. DNA for the CDR3: TGTGCCACATCGGACAGGGGGCGCGCTGAAGCTTTCTTT.

V gene TRBV18 combines with J gene TRBJ1-3; D might be TRBD1 (6 bases). Looked up from germline, CDR1 is KGHSH and CDR2 is LQKENI. Trimming pared 3 bases from V and 1 base from J, leaving 19 bases between. CDR3 length: 18 residues. The CDR3 DNA sequence: TGTGCCAGCTCACCGACTATCCGAGAAGGGGGGTCTGGAAACACCATATATTTT. This encodes CASSPTIREGGSGNTIYF. The variable domain in full, completed from reference TRBV18 and TRBJ1-3, reads NAGVMQNPRHLVRRRGQEARLRCSPMKGHSHVYWYRQLPEEGLKFMVYLQKENIIDESGMPKERFSAEFPKEGPSILRIQQVVRGDSAAYFCASSPTIREGGSGNTIYFGEGSWLTVV.

The gene calls are TRBV4-1 and TRBJ1-3; perhaps TRBD1 as D (5 bases). There are 13 residues in the CDR3. Trimming shortened V by 4 bases and J by 4 bases, and 8 bases separated the two germline ends. CDR1 is MGHRA, CDR2 YSYEKL, per germline. CDR3 sequence (DNA): TGCGCCAGCAGCCGGCGACAGGGAAACACCATATATTTT. It codes for CASSRRQGNTIYF.

This chain joins TRBV30 and TRBJ1-2; no firm D call. The germline CDR1 and CDR2 sequences are GTSNPN and SVGIG (reference sequence). With 1 base removed from V and 4 bases from J, the gap between germline ends came to 7 bases. This CDR3 is built from 12 residues. This CDR3 reads CAWSESSYGYTF. The DNA for the CDR3 is TGTGCCTGGAGTGAGTCTAGCTATGGCTACACCTTC.